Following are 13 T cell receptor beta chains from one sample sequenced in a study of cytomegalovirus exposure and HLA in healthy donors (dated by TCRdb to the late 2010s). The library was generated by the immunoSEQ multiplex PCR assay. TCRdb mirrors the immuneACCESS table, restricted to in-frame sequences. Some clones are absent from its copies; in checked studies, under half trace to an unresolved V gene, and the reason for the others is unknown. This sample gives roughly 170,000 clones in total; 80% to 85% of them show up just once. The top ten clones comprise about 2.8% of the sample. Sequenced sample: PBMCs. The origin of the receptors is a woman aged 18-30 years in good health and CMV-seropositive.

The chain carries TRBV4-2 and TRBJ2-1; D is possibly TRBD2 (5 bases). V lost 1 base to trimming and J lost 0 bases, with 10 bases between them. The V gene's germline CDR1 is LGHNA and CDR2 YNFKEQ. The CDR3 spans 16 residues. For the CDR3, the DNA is TGTGCCAGCAGCCAAGCTAGCACCAGCTCCTACAATGAGCAGTTCTTC. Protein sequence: CASSQASTSSYNEQFF.

CDR3 residues: CASSLQSGGQETQYF. In DNA, the CDR3 is TGCGCCAGCAGCCTACAAAGCGGGGGTCAAGAGACCCAGTACTTC. This sequence joins TRBV4-3 and TRBJ2-5, with TRBD2 matching 8 bases. Trimming removed 4 bases from V and 2 bases from J; junction bases left unmatched: 6. CDR1 LGHNA and CDR2 YSLEER come from the germline V gene. The CDR3 length is 15 residues.

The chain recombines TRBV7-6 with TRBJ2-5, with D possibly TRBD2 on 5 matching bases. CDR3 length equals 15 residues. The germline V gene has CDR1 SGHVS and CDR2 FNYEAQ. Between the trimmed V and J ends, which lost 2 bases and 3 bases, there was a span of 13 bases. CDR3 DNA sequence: TGTGCCAGCAGCTTATCGGGGTTTACGGAAGAGACCCAGTACTTC. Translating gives CASSLSGFTEETQYF.

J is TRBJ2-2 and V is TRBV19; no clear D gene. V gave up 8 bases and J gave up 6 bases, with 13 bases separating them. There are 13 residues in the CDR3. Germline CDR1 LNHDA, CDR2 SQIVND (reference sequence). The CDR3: CASRVSKSGELFF. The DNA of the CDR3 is TGTGCCAGTCGTGTCTCTAAATCCGGGGAGCTGTTTTTT.

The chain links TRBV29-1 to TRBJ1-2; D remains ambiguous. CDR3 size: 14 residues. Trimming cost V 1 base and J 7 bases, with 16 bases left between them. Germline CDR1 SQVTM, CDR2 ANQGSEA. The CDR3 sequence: CSVEGISRGGGYTF. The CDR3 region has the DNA TGCAGCGTTGAAGGGATTTCACGGGGAGGTGGCTACACCTTC.

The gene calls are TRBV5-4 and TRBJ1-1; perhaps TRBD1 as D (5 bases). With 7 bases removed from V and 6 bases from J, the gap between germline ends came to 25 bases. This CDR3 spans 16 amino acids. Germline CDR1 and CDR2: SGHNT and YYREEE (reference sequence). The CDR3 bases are TGTGCCAGCGGGGGGAGGGTTGAGGTTCAGGACTCTGAAGCTTTCTTT. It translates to CASGGRVEVQDSEAFF. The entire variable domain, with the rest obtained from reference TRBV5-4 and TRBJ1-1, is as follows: ETGVTQSPTHLIKTRGQQVTLRCSSQSGHNTVSWYQQALGQGPQFIFQYYREEENGRGNFPPRFSGLQFPNYSSELNVNALELDDSALYLCASGGRVEVQDSEAFFGQGTRLTVV.

The CDR3 loop reads CASSSQSRGLRTGELFF. The CDR3 bases are TGTGCCAGCAGCAGTCAGAGCAGGGGGCTAAGAACCGGGGAGCTGTTTTTT. The chain couples TRBV11-3 to TRBJ2-2; 8 nucleotides agree with TRBD1. J lost 5 bases, V lost 5 bases, and 13 bases had no gene match. Per the germline V gene, CDR1 is SGHNT and CDR2 is YENEEA. CDR3 length equals 17 residues.

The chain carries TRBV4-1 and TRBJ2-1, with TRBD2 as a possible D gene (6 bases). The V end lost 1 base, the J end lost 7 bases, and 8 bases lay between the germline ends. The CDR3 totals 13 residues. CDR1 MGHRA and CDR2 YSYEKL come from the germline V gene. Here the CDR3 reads CASSQGAGNEQFF. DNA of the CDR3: TGCGCCAGCAGCCAAGGGGCGGGGAATGAGCAGTTCTTC.

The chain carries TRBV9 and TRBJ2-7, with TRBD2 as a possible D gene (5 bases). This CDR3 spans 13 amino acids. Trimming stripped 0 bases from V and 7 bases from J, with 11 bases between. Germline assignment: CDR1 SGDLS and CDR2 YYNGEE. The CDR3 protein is CASSVEAGQEQYF. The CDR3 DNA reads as TGTGCCAGCAGCGTAGAGGCGGGCCAGGAGCAGTACTTC.

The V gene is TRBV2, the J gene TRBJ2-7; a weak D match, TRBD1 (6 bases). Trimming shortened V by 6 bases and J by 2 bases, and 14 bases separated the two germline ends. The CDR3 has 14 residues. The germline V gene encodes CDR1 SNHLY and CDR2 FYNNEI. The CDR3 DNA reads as TGTGCCAGCAGACCCAGGGGAATGACCTACGAGCAGTACTTC. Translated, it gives CASRPRGMTYEQYF. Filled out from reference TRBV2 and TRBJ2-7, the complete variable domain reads EPEVTQTPSHQVTQMGQEVILRCVPISNHLYFYWYRQILGQKVEFLVSFYNNEISEKSEIFDDQFSVERPDGSNFTLKIRSTKLEDSAMYFCASRPRGMTYEQYFGPGTRLTVT.

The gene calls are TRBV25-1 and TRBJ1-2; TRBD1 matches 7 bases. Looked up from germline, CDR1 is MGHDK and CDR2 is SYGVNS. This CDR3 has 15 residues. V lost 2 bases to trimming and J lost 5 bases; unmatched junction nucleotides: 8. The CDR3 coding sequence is TGTGCCAGCAGTGAACCGGACAGGTTGGGTTATGGCTACACCTTC. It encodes CASSEPDRLGYGYTF.

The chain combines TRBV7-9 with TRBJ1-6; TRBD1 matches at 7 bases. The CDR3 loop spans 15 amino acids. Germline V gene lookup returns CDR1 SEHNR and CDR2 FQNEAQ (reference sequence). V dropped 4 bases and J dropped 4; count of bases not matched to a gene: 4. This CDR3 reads CASSSRGAYNSPLHF. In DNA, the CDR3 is TGTGCCAGCAGCTCCAGGGGGGCATATAATTCACCCCTCCACTTT.

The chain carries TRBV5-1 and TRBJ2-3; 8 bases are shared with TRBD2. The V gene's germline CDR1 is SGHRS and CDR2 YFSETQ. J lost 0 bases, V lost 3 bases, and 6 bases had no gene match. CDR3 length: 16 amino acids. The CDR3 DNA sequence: TGCGCCAGCAGCTACGGGCGGGGGGAAAGCACAGATACGCAGTATTTT. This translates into CASSYGRGESTDTQYF. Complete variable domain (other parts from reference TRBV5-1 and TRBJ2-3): KAGVTQTPRYLIKTRGQQVTLSCSPISGHRSVSWYQQTPGQGLQFLFEYFSETQRNKGNFPGRFSGRQFSNSRSEMNVSTLELGDSALYLCASSYGRGESTDTQYFGPGTRLTVL.